A single sample is the source of the 30 T cell receptor beta chains below, sequenced in a study of human T cells and chemical hapten exposure. One entry per CDR3 protein, called by TCRdb with MiXCR from the RACE reads. Of tens of thousands of distinct CDR3 sequences in the sample, 11% were seen once. Indicated time point: patch test 3, about 24 weeks after DPC sensitization. Documented treatment: therapeutic diphenylcyclopropenone sensitization with weekly scalp DPC. This sample comprised whole blood, obtained in connection with sensitization to the hapten diphenylcyclopropenone (DPC). The receptors were gathered from a woman between 45 and 65 years old with alopecia areata. Some clones in this sample may be carry-over from other donors' samples.

CDR3 residues: CASSEGRAYEQYF. In DNA form, the CDR3 reads TGTGCCAGCTCAGAGGGTAGAGCCTACGAGCAGTACTTC. The chain couples TRBV18 to TRBJ2-7; a weak D match, TRBD2 (5 bases). Germline V gene sequence: CDR1 KGHSH, CDR2 LQKENI. The CDR3 is 13 residues long. The germline V and J ends were trimmed by 5 bases and 2 bases, with 10 bases remaining between them. Combining the CDR3 with reference TRBV18 and TRBJ2-7 gives the whole variable domain NAGVMQNPRHLVRRRGQEARLRCSPMKGHSHVYWYRQLPEEGLKFMVYLQKENIIDESGMPKERFSAEFPKEGPSILRIQQVVRGDSAAYFCASSEGRAYEQYFGPGTRLTVT.

This clonotype was found a few times. The chain recombines TRBV29-1 with TRBJ1-1, with 11 positions matching TRBD1. Germline V CDR1 and CDR2: SQVTM, ANQGSEA. Unmatched junction bases numbered 10, after V lost 0 bases and J lost 1 base. This CDR3 has 18 amino acids. Here the CDR3 DNA reads TGCAGCGTTGAAGATTTCGGGACAGGGGGAAAAGAGAACACTGAAGCTTTCTTT. Translation: CSVEDFGTGGKENTEAFF.

This clonotype has ten or more counts. This chain joins TRBV2 and TRBJ1-1; the D gene is possibly TRBD1 (5 bases). This CDR3 contains 15 residues. Germline V gene sequence: CDR1 SNHLY, CDR2 FYNNEI. V lost 2 bases and J 0 bases, leaving 10 bases between the germline ends. The CDR3 sequence: CASSERGSMNTEAFF. In DNA form, the CDR3 reads TGTGCCAGCAGTGAAAGGGGCTCTATGAACACTGAAGCTTTCTTT.

This clonotype was observed many times. The chain joins TRBV10-2 to TRBJ2-1; 8 bases map to TRBD2. Germline CDR1 and CDR2: WSHSY and SAAADI. V was clipped by 6 bases and J by 5 bases; unmatched bases: 12. The CDR3 is 16 amino acids. CDR3 bases: TGCGCCAGCAGCCCACCGGGACTAGGTGGGGACAATGAGCAGTTCTTC. It yields the protein CASSPPGLGGDNEQFF.

This clonotype was counted only a few times. The rearrangement joins TRBV6-2 or TRBV6-3 to TRBJ1-1, with D possibly matching TRBD1 (6 bases). This CDR3 comprises 14 residues. The V end was cut by 6 bases, the J end by 1 base, with 12 bases between. Per germline, CDR1 MNHEY and CDR2 SVGEGT. The CDR3 DNA reads TGTGCCAGCAGAAAAACAGGGACGAACACTGAAGCTTTCTTT. Translated, it gives CASRKTGTNTEAFF.

This sequence joins TRBV12-3 or TRBV12-4 and TRBJ2-1; D uncertain. CDR3 size: 15 residues. Trimming took off 2 bases at V and 0 bases at J, with 8 bases between the two ends. CDR3 DNA sequence: TGTGCCAGCAGTTTACTTGAGAGCTCCTACAATGAGCAGTTCTTC. Encoded protein: CASSLLESSYNEQFF.

V and J are TRBV20-1 and TRBJ1-6; D is possibly TRBD1 (5 bases). The germline gives CDR1 DFQATT, CDR2 SNEGSKA (reference sequence). CDR3 size: 16 residues. Trimming cost V 6 bases and J 8 bases, with 23 bases left between them. The CDR3 coding sequence is TGCAGTGCCATGACGGGTGAGGGGCTTACCTATTCACCCCTCCACTTT. This codes for CSAMTGEGLTYSPLHF.

The rearrangement uses TRBV10-3 and TRBJ2-7; 7 positions match TRBD1. This CDR3 contains 13 residues. V was pared by 6 bases and J by 3 bases, with 5 bases of the junction left unmatched. The V gene's germline CDR1 is ENHRY and CDR2 SYGVKD. CDR3 residues: CAIREGTDYEQYF. For the CDR3, the DNA is TGTGCCATCAGGGAAGGGACAGACTACGAGCAGTACTTC.

This clonotype occurred many times. V usage is TRBV7-9 and J usage is TRBJ2-7, with a weak D call TRBD1 (6 bases). Germline-derived CDR1 and CDR2 are SEHNR and FQNEAQ (reference sequence). V was trimmed by 3 bases and J by 7 bases, leaving 16 bases between them. The CDR3 spans 14 residues. The CDR3 DNA follows: TGTGCCAGCAGCTTGGGGGCAGCCGGTCGGGAGCAGTACTTC. Protein: CASSLGAAGREQYF. Combining the CDR3 with reference TRBV7-9 and TRBJ2-7 gives the whole variable domain DTGVSQNPRHKITKRGQNVTFRCDPISEHNRLYWYRQTLGQGPEFLTYFQNEAQLEKSRLLSDRFSAERPKGSFSTLEIQRTEQGDSAMYLCASSLGAAGREQYFGPGTRLTVT.

This sequence joins TRBV5-1 and TRBJ2-5; no firm D call. V lost 0 bases and J 5 bases, leaving 11 bases between the germline ends. CDR1 SGHRS and CDR2 YFSETQ come from the germline V gene. CDR3 length: 14 amino acids. CDR3 nucleotide sequence: TGCGCCAGCAGCTTGGGGCGGCCACAGGAGACCCAGTACTTC. Amino acids: CASSLGRPQETQYF.

Ten or more counts support this clonotype. The chain employs TRBV19 and TRBJ1-5; D is unresolved. Looked up from germline, CDR1 is LNHDA and CDR2 is SQIVND (reference sequence). V lost 7 bases and J 0 bases, leaving 19 bases between the germline ends. The CDR3 runs 17 residues. DNA of the CDR3: TGTGCCAGTATGCACAGACAAGGCCTGTATAGCAATCAGCCCCAGCATTTT. It yields the protein CASMHRQGLYSNQPQHF. The full variable domain, with the rest looked up from reference TRBV19 and TRBJ1-5, is DGGITQSPKYLFRKEGQNVTLSCEQNLNHDAMYWYRQDPGQGLRLIYYSQIVNDFQKGDIAEGYSVSREKKESFPLTVTSAQKNPTAFYLCASMHRQGLYSNQPQHFGDGTRLSIL.

This clonotype showed up many times. V gene TRBV18 combines with J gene TRBJ1-6; no firm D call. The ends were cut back, 4 bases at V and 0 bases at J, with 7 bases in the middle. Germline assignment: CDR1 KGHSH and CDR2 LQKENI. The CDR3 covers 15 residues. The CDR3 is CASSHRDSYNSPLHF. CDR3 sequence (DNA): TGTGCCAGCTCACACCGGGACTCCTATAATTCACCCCTCCACTTT. Full variable domain (missing parts from reference TRBV18 and TRBJ1-6): NAGVMQNPRHLVRRRGQEARLRCSPMKGHSHVYWYRQLPEEGLKFMVYLQKENIIDESGMPKERFSAEFPKEGPSILRIQQVVRGDSAAYFCASSHRDSYNSPLHFGNGTRLTVT.

The chain employs TRBV29-1 and TRBJ2-7, with D tentatively TRBD1 (6 bases). The CDR3 has 11 residues. CDR1 and CDR2 from the germline V gene are SQVTM and ANQGSEA. Written as DNA, the CDR3 is TGCAGGGCCGACAGGAACTACGAGCAGTACTTC. Residues: CRADRNYEQYF.

This clonotype was picked up many times. The rearrangement joins TRBV10-3 to TRBJ2-3, with 8 bases aligning to TRBD2. This CDR3 comprises 14 residues. Trimming took 11 bases from V and 0 from J; bases not matched to a gene: 7. The germline V gene encodes CDR1 ENHRY and CDR2 SYGVKD. The DNA for the CDR3 is TGTGCCTCCCGACTAGCGCCCAGCACAGATACGCAGTATTTT. Amino acids: CASRLAPSTDTQYF.

This clonotype was recorded at least ten times. This chain joins TRBV4-2 and TRBJ2-7; 12 positions match TRBD2. Trimming removed 3 bases from V and 5 bases from J; junction bases left unmatched: 8. The CDR3 covers 16 residues. CDR1 is LGHNA and CDR2 is YNFKEQ in the germline V gene. The CDR3 sequence is CASSHASGRALNEQYF. In DNA, the CDR3 is TGTGCCAGCAGCCATGCTAGCGGGAGGGCCTTGAACGAGCAGTACTTC.

This clonotype was counted only a few times. The chain combines TRBV28 with TRBJ1-2, with 8 positions matching TRBD1. Losses at the gene ends were 6 bases for V and 5 bases for J; bases not matched to a gene: 11. The CDR3 totals 15 residues. Per germline, CDR1 MDHEN and CDR2 SYDVKM. The CDR3, as DNA: TGTGCCAGCAGACCCGAGACAGGGGCTAGATATGGCTACACCTTC. Its translation is CASRPETGARYGYTF.

This clonotype has at least ten counts. The chain is built from TRBV3-2 and TRBJ1-4. TRBV3-2 corresponds to a pseudogene. The CDR3 totals 15 residues. CDR3 sequence: CASSQKVGHPEKLFF. Here the CDR3 DNA reads TGTGCCAGCAGCCAAAAAGTCGGTCACCCTGAAAAACTGTTTTTT.

This clonotype was observed many times. The chain couples TRBV6-6 to TRBJ2-5; 13 bases are a match to TRBD2. Per the germline V gene, CDR1 is MNHNY and CDR2 is SVGAGI (reference sequence). J lost 3 bases, V lost 4 bases, and 5 bases had no gene match. This CDR3 is 16 amino acids long. CDR3 amino acids: CASSLKGLAGKETQYF. DNA of the CDR3: TGTGCCAGCAGTTTAAAGGGACTAGCGGGAAAAGAGACCCAGTACTTC.

This clonotype was recorded many times. This sequence joins TRBV15 and TRBJ1-1; D is undetermined. This CDR3 is built from 17 residues. CDR1 is LNHNV and CDR2 is YYDKDF in the germline V gene (reference sequence). V was pared by 5 bases and J by 1 base, with 20 bases between. In DNA, the CDR3 is TGTGCCACCAGCCCACGAAGGCACAGCCGAGCGAACACTGAAGCTTTCTTT. Translation gives CATSPRRHSRANTEAFF.

This clonotype has at least ten counts. This chain connects TRBV3-1 to TRBJ1-5, with D hard to call. Trimming stripped 1 base from V and 4 bases from J, with 8 bases between. CDR1 and CDR2 from the germline V gene are LGHDT and YNNKEL (reference sequence). The CDR3 extends over 14 amino acids. The CDR3 loop reads CASSQGGGNQPQHF. DNA of the CDR3: TGTGCCAGCAGCCAAGGGGGAGGGAATCAGCCCCAGCATTTT.

This clonotype was seen at least ten times. CDR3 protein: CATSDRAGTERTDTQYF. CDR3 nucleotides: TGTGCCACCAGTGACCGTGCCGGGACAGAACGCACAGATACGCAGTATTTT. The J gene is TRBJ2-3, the V gene TRBV24-1; TRBD1 agrees at 7 bases. Looked up from germline, CDR1 is KGHDR and CDR2 is SFDVKD. Trimming cost V 4 bases and J 1 base; bases outside gene matches: 10. The CDR3 contains 17 residues.

The chain employs TRBV6-5 and TRBJ2-4; 14 nucleotides align to TRBD2. CDR3 length: 16 residues. Trimming at V came to 6 bases and at J to 7 bases, leaving 8 bases not matched to a gene. CDR1 is MNHEY and CDR2 is SVGAGI in the germline V gene. The CDR3: CASRRGLAGGPNIQYF. Here the CDR3 DNA reads TGTGCCAGCAGGAGAGGACTAGCGGGGGGCCCGAACATTCAGTACTTC.

This clonotype was observed many times. This rearrangement joins TRBV15 to TRBJ1-6; no firm D call. Trimming left V 0 bases short and J 7 bases short, with 10 bases between. Germline CDR1 and CDR2: LNHNV and YYDKDF (reference sequence). The CDR3 sequence is 15 residues long. The CDR3 sequence: CATSRDRQANSPLHF. The CDR3 DNA reads as TGTGCCACCAGCAGAGATCGTCAGGCGAATTCACCCCTCCACTTT.

The V and J genes are TRBV5-1 and TRBJ2-7; 10 bases map to TRBD1. J lost 3 bases, V lost 3 bases, and 6 bases had no gene match. The CDR3 loop spans 15 amino acids. Germline lookup yields CDR1 SGHRS and CDR2 YFSETQ. CDR3 DNA sequence: TGCGCCAGCAGCTCGGGGGACAGGGGAGGCTACGAGCAGTACTTC. Its protein is CASSSGDRGGYEQYF.

This clonotype occurred many times. The J gene is TRBJ1-1, the V gene TRBV28; D not certain. The V end lost 3 bases, the J end lost 10 bases, and 12 bases lay between the germline ends. CDR1 and CDR2 from the germline V gene are MDHEN and SYDVKM. The CDR3 runs to 12 residues. For the CDR3, the DNA is TGTGCCAGCAGTTTTCCCGGTTCAAGAGCTTTCTTT. Residues: CASSFPGSRAFF.

This clonotype was found a few times. This chain uses TRBV28 with TRBJ2-3; D is unresolved. The CDR3 consists of 12 residues. Germline V gene data show CDR1 as MDHEN and CDR2 as SYDVKM. The V end lost 10 bases, the J end lost 0 bases, and 8 bases lay between the germline ends. CDR3 in DNA: TGTGCCATAGGAACTAGCACAGATACGCAGTATTTT. Its protein product is CAIGTSTDTQYF.

This clonotype was counted a few times. This sequence joins TRBV27 and TRBJ2-1; 7 nucleotides line up with TRBD2. The J segment lost 4 bases and the V segment lost 6 bases, leaving 6 bases of the junction unmatched. Germline values: CDR1 MNHEY, CDR2 SMNVEV (reference sequence). This CDR3 is 14 amino acids long. In DNA form, the CDR3 reads TGTGCCAGCAGGGACGGGGGGTCTTACAATGAGCAGTTCTTC. This gives the protein CASRDGGSYNEQFF.

The chain links TRBV9 to TRBJ2-7; D unclear. CDR3 length equals 14 residues. Trimming removed 2 bases from V and 0 bases from J, with 9 bases in between. Looked up from germline, CDR1 is SGDLS and CDR2 is YYNGEE. DNA for the CDR3: TGTGCCAGCAGCGTGGGCGCCGACTCCTACGAGCAGTACTTC. It specifies CASSVGADSYEQYF.

Of note for this clonotype: This sequence may be a read error, since a much larger clone differs from it by one base. The chain combines TRBV18 with TRBJ1-1; TRBD1 agrees at 9 bases. The CDR3 is 14 amino acids. From germline, CDR1 is KGHSH and CDR2 LQKENI. The CDR3 DNA sequence: TGTGCCGGCTCACCGACAGGGGGGGCAACTGAAGCTTTCTTT. Amino acid sequence: CAGSPTGGATEAFF.

This clonotype was recorded many times. The J gene is TRBJ2-5, the V gene TRBV7-9; D is unresolved. Germline CDR1 and CDR2: SEHNR and FQNEAQ (reference sequence). V was cut by 4 bases and J by 5 bases, with 8 bases left in between. The CDR3 has 12 residues. CDR3 residues: CASSSPRETQYF. DNA for the CDR3: TGTGCCAGCAGCTCGCCTCGCGAGACCCAGTACTTC.